This TCR beta chain stems from a study of blood T cell repertoires in COVID-19 (dated by TCRdb to 2019 to 2021). Context from the whole study: Samples covering the acute and convalescent phases of COVID-19 were provided by collaborators in the United States, Italy and Spain. The prospective study material was composed of cDNA or gDNA derived from T cells, B-cell-depleted T cells, or PBMCs. Subjects who had been exposed to COVID-19, were actively infected with it, or had recovered from it provided the deeply sampled blood TCRbeta repertoires that made up the dataset. A freely available public database, intended as a resource for researchers studying the immune response to SARS-CoV-2, is where the repertoires were released. The samples were drawn from two sources: the first 160 participants of the ongoing ImmuneRACE study, and 1,200 or so subjects contributed by 6 global collaborators. A de-identified subject ID, COVID-19 status, age in years and sex were almost always included in the sample metadata. Where available, HLA class I and class II types were obtained from metadata supplied by the sample provider rather than from assay-based typing.

A remark on this clone: The target of this receptor is not known. Base-call qualities are not available, and no considerably larger clone is one nucleotide away.

TCRbeta CDR3 regions were amplified from genomic DNA by means of the immunoSEQ Assay, a bias-controlled multiplex PCR. Processing in the source paper ran as follows. Within the assay, amplification of reference gene primers was used to estimate how many nucleated cells each sample contained. To quantify the absolute abundance of each unique TCRbeta CDR3 rearrangement, sequence reads were collapsed and filtered. Productive Simpson clonality was computed per sample as the square root of Simpson's diversity index over productive rearrangements. The immuneACCESS repertoire file appears here via TCRdb, limited to in-frame rearrangements. These files lack a portion of the clones; in checked studies, under half of the deficit traces to unresolved V genes, and the cause of the others is not known. The D gene and trimming were derived from the DNA, and the V and J assignments and clone size from that table. The sample data list some 200,000 clones, and roughly nine tenths of these were observed just once. The top ten clonotypes cover 0.78% of the sample.

The collaborating institutions used their own protocols to collect whole blood in K2EDTA tubes. For TCRbeta analysis, collaborators shipped samples in one of three forms: frozen whole blood, isolated PBMCs, or DNA extracted from either of those sample types. General study outcomes and caveats: The amount of clinical and demographic metadata varied by source and participant and was provided uncurated.

The source of this sequence is a woman between 65 and 79 years old with acute or convalescent COVID-19. Input material: peripheral blood.

The CDR3 region reads CASSTVERESAAFF. The DNA sequence is given as TGTGCCAGCAGCACCGTCGAAAGGGAGTCGGCAGCTTTCTTT. The chain employs TRBV5-4 and TRBJ1-1, with the D gene not confidently named. Including the terminal cysteine and phenylalanine, the CDR3 comprises 14 residues. Just CDR3 DNA is preserved here, 42 bases in frame from base 1. From the germline V gene (reference sequence), CDR1 is SGHNT and CDR2 is YYREEE. The trim is 4 bases for V and 10 bases for J, with a gap of 20 bases between the germline ends.